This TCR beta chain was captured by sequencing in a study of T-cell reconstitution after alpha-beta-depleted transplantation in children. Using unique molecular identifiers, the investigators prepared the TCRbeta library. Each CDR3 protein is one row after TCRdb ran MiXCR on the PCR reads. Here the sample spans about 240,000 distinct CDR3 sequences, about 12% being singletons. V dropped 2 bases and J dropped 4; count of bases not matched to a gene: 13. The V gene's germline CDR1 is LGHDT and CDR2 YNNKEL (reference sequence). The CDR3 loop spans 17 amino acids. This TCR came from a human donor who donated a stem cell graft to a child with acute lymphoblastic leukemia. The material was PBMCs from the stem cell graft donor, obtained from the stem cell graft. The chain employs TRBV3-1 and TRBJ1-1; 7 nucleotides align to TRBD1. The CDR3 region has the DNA TGTGCCAGCAGCCAACCAGGGGAGGGGGCGCGGGGCACTGAAGCTTTCTTT. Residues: CASSQPGEGARGTEAFF.